The entry below gives a single T cell receptor beta chain sequence along with its context. The data derive from a study of CD8 T cells in Susac syndrome. RNA in amounts of roughly 0.5 to 1 ug was reverse transcribed with random hexamers. Using its own MiXCR run on the immunoSEQ multiplex PCR reads, TCRdb lists one record per CDR3 protein. The profile shows about 300,000 distinct CDR3 sequences, around 90% of them singletons. Looked up from germline, CDR1 is SGHRS and CDR2 is YFSETQ. The length of the CDR3 is 15 residues. Trimming stripped 0 bases from V and 0 bases from J, with 9 bases between. The sequencing sample was made of CD4+ T cells from PBMCs. This receptor was taken from a human donor with multiple sclerosis. This sequence joins TRBV5-1 and TRBJ2-5; D possibly corresponds to TRBD1 (5 bases). CDR3 coding DNA: TGCGCCAGCAGCTTGGAAGGCAGGGACCAAGAGACCCAGTACTTC. Translated: CASSLEGRDQETQYF.